Included here is one T cell receptor beta chain sequence, with context. The antigen is not known. Both 60 Vbeta primers and 13 Jbeta primers went into the PCR. The data were produced by immunoSEQ multiplex PCR, yet TCRdb's version contains in-frame clones alone and is incomplete. Altogether 100,000 or so clones are present, 65% to 75% being singletons, with the ten largest covering approximately 4.3%. The data originate from a study of cytomegalovirus exposure and HLA in healthy donors. Study-level results: V- and J-gene trimming in TCR beta was tied to a missense DCLRE1C variant by an analysis performed later.

V was pared by 6 bases and J by 6 bases, with 9 bases of the junction left unmatched. The germline gives CDR1 MNHNS, CDR2 SASEGT. The length of the CDR3 is 14 residues. This sequence originates from a woman aged 18-29 years in good health and CMV-seropositive. The chain combines TRBV6-1 with TRBJ2-7; 9 nucleotides align to TRBD2. Sequenced: PBMCs. The CDR3 reads CASRLAGDLPEQYF. CDR3 in DNA: TGTGCCAGCAGGTTAGCGGGAGATTTACCCGAGCAGTACTTC.